A single sample gave rise to the 22 T cell receptor beta chains below, sequenced in a study of T-cell reconstitution after alpha-beta-depleted transplantation in children. It was with unique molecular identifiers that the TCRbeta library was prepared. TCRdb re-called the PCR reads through MiXCR, storing one row per CDR3 protein. Of 500,000 to 650,000 distinct CDR3 sequences in the sample, about an eighth were seen once. Material: PBMCs, mostly from graft donor cells, obtained 180 days after TCRalphabeta/CD19-depleted stem cell transplant. These receptors came from a female patient aged 2-9 years who had a stem cell transplant for aplastic anemia, so the T cells may come from the graft donor.

This clonotype has a handful of counts. The genes are TRBV5-1 and TRBJ2-6, with 8 nucleotides matching TRBD1. Germline CDR1 reads SGHRS; CDR2 reads YFSETQ. CDR3 size: 18 residues. The V gene end was trimmed by 3 bases and the J gene end by 0 bases; junction bases not matched to a gene: 8. The CDR3 DNA reads as TGCGCCAGCAGCTCCGGACAGGGATTTATCTCTGGGGCCAACGTCCTGACTTTC. Translating it yields CASSSGQGFISGANVLTF.

As for this clonotype: One end of the junction does not line up with germline, which may come from a read error. The chain recombines TRBV10-3 with TRBJ1-1; 7 nucleotides line up with TRBD1. The CDR3 covers 14 residues. Germline V lookup: CDR1 ENHRY, CDR2 SYGVKD. CDR3 amino acids: CATSKTGPTTEAFF. In DNA form, the CDR3 reads TGTGCCACCAGTAAGACAGGGCCAACCACTGAAGCTTTCTTT.

V and J are TRBV6-5 and TRBJ1-5; D is uncertain. Germline lookup yields CDR1 MNHEY and CDR2 SVGAGI. The CDR3 length is 16 residues. Between the trimmed V and J ends, which lost 0 bases and 7 bases, there was a span of 16 bases. CDR3 DNA sequence: TGTGCCAGCAGTTACTCTTCGGGCGACGGCAGCCAGCCCCAGCATTTT. Residues: CASSYSSGDGSQPQHF.

The chain joins TRBV7-2 to TRBJ1-1; 8 bases agree with TRBD1. Germline V gene lookup returns CDR1 SGHTA and CDR2 FQGNSA. Losses at the gene ends were 5 bases for V and 10 bases for J; bases not matched to a gene: 6. This CDR3 is built from 12 residues. CDR3 amino acids: CASSPGQGGAFF. The CDR3 DNA sequence: TGTGCCAGCAGCCCTGGACAGGGTGGAGCTTTCTTT.

Worth noting for this clonotype: Germline is not matched at one junction end, which may reflect a read error. The V and J genes are TRBV4-2 and TRBJ2-1; D not certain. In germline, CDR1 is LGHNA, CDR2 YNFKEQ. The CDR3 has 12 amino acids. The CDR3 sequence: CASSPSYTEQFF. The DNA for the CDR3 is TGTGCCAGCAGCCCGTCCTACACTGAGCAGTTCTTC.

This clonotype was detected a few times. V and J are TRBV7-8 and TRBJ2-3; D possibly corresponds to TRBD2 (7 bases). V lost 5 bases to trimming and J lost 2 bases, with 20 bases between them. The CDR3 spans 17 residues. The germline V gene encodes CDR1 SGHVS and CDR2 FQNEAQ. DNA for the CDR3: TGTGCCAGCAGCCCGCGCCGGGGGCGGGAGTTCACAGATACGCAGTATTTT. Amino acids: CASSPRRGREFTDTQYF.

In this sample, this clonotype turned up a few times. V and J are TRBV24-1 and TRBJ1-5, with 12 bases lining up with TRBD1. This CDR3 comprises 18 residues. CDR1 is KGHDR and CDR2 is SFDVKD in the germline V gene. The J segment lost 5 bases and the V segment lost 4 bases, leaving 11 bases of the junction unmatched. CDR3 DNA sequence: TGTGCCACCAGTGAGGCCCCAACCGGGACAGGGGGCTATCAGCCCCAGCATTTT. It specifies CATSEAPTGTGGYQPQHF.

CDR3 region: CASSQTGTAPYEQYV. In DNA form, the CDR3 reads TGTGCCAGCTCACAAACCGGGACAGCTCCCTACGAGCAGTACGTC. This chain joins TRBV18 and TRBJ2-7; 7 nucleotides align to TRBD1. Germline V gives CDR1 KGHSH, CDR2 LQKENI. This CDR3 region has 15 residues. V dropped 4 bases and J dropped 2; count of bases not matched to a gene: 8.

This rearrangement joins TRBV6-1 to TRBJ2-2; 9 bases match TRBD2. V was pared by 3 bases and J by 4 bases, with 9 bases of the junction left unmatched. The germline V gene encodes CDR1 MNHNS and CDR2 SASEGT. The CDR3 runs 17 residues. CDR3 coding DNA: TGTGCCAGCAGTGAGCGCGGTAGCGGGAGCCTCACCGGGGAGCTGTTTTTT. It specifies CASSERGSGSLTGELFF.

The CDR3 loop is CASSVELPRQGTSGDTQYF. DNA of the CDR3: TGTGCCAGCAGCGTAGAGCTCCCCCGACAGGGGACTTCGGGAGATACGCAGTATTTT. The chain carries TRBV9 and TRBJ2-3; the match to TRBD1 covers 8 bases. V was pared by 0 bases and J by 5 bases, with 17 bases of the junction left unmatched. The CDR3 is 19 residues long. Germline V lookup: CDR1 SGDLS, CDR2 YYNGEE.

In this sample, this clonotype turned up many times. The chain employs TRBV4-1 and TRBJ1-4; perhaps TRBD1 as D (6 bases). This CDR3 spans 15 amino acids. V dropped 1 base and J dropped 5 bases, with 11 bases sitting between them. CDR1 is MGHRA and CDR2 is YSYEKL in the germline V gene. The CDR3 loop reads CASSQGYRENEKLFF. The CDR3 DNA follows: TGCGCCAGCAGCCAAGGGTACAGGGAGAATGAAAAACTGTTTTTT.

This clonotype was seen a few times. The chain is built from TRBV7-9 and TRBJ1-4; 7 bases are shared with TRBD1. V lost 1 base and J lost 14; bases outside the gene matches: 10. CDR3 length: 14 residues. Germline loops: CDR1 SEHNR, CDR2 FQNEAQ (reference sequence). The CDR3, as DNA: TGTGCCAGCAGCTTAGTTAAGGGGGCATCGTCGCTGTTTTTT. Protein: CASSLVKGASSLFF.

This clonotype was observed a few times. The chain combines TRBV30 with TRBJ2-6; D gene uncertain. The CDR3 is 17 residues long. CDR1 and CDR2 from the germline V gene are GTSNPN and SVGIG (reference sequence). V shed 4 bases and J shed 3 bases, with 19 bases lying between them. The CDR3 reads CAWKGTRATGGANVLTF. The CDR3 DNA follows: TGTGCCTGGAAAGGTACCCGAGCGACTGGTGGGGCCAACGTCCTGACTTTC.

This clonotype was counted only a few times. The chain recombines TRBV29-1 with TRBJ2-5; 7 nucleotides agree with TRBD1. The CDR3 extends over 11 amino acids. V was clipped by 7 bases and J by 4 bases; unmatched bases: 3. From germline, CDR1 is SQVTM and CDR2 ANQGSEA. The CDR3 loop reads CSATGVETQYF. Written as DNA, the CDR3 is TGCAGCGCCACAGGGGTAGAGACCCAGTACTTC. Variable domain in full (rest from reference TRBV29-1 and TRBJ2-5): SAVISQKPSRDICQRGTSLTIQCQVDSQVTMMFWYRQQPGQSLTLIATANQGSEATYESGFVIDKFPISRPNLTFSTLTVSNMSPEDSSIYLCSATGVETQYFGPGTRLLVL.

The V call is TRBV5-6, the J call TRBJ2-6; no clear D gene. CDR3 size: 16 residues. The V and J ends lost 5 bases and 2 bases respectively, with 14 bases between them. Germline CDR1 reads SGHDT; CDR2 reads YYEEEE. This chain's CDR3 is CASSRGDSTGANVLTF. Here the CDR3 DNA reads TGTGCCAGCAGTCGAGGAGACTCCACTGGGGCCAACGTCCTGACTTTC.

As to this clonotype: A much bigger clone sits one base away, suggesting this may be a read error. The chain carries TRBV29-1 and TRBJ2-7; TRBD2 might be the D (6 bases). Per the germline V gene, CDR1 is SQVTM and CDR2 is ANQGSEA. This CDR3 has 13 amino acids. CDR3 in DNA: TGCAGCGTTGTAGGCAGGGAGGCCTACAAGCAGTACTTC. Encoded protein: CSVVGREAYKQYF.

In DNA form, the CDR3 reads TGTGCCAGCAGACCCTTGGGACAGCAAGAGACCCAGTACTTC. Protein: CASRPLGQQETQYF. The rearrangement joins TRBV6-2 or TRBV6-3 to TRBJ2-5, with 7 nucleotides matching TRBD1. CDR3 length: 14 residues. With 6 bases clipped from V and 2 bases from J, the junction kept 6 bases outside the gene matches. Germline assignment: CDR1 MNHEY and CDR2 SVGEGT.

This clonotype was seen ten or more times. The gene calls are TRBV7-9 and TRBJ1-2, with D possibly matching TRBD1 (6 bases). This CDR3 is built from 14 residues. V shed 6 bases and J shed 2 bases, with 13 bases lying between them. Germline CDR1 is SEHNR and CDR2 is FQNEAQ (reference sequence). This CDR3 reads CASRDWDNNYGYTF. The CDR3 DNA sequence: TGTGCCAGCAGGGATTGGGACAACAACTATGGCTACACCTTC. Full variable domain (rest looked up from reference TRBV7-9 and TRBJ1-2): DTGVSQNPRHKITKRGQNVTFRCDPISEHNRLYWYRQTLGQGPEFLTYFQNEAQLEKSRLLSDRFSAERPKGSFSTLEIQRTEQGDSAMYLCASRDWDNNYGYTFGSGTRLTVV.

There are a few counts of this clonotype. The chain has TRBV7-9 and TRBJ1-1; unclear D gene. Germline CDR1 is SEHNR and CDR2 is FQNEAQ (reference sequence). The CDR3 is 15 amino acids. V lost 0 bases and J lost 0, with 8 bases in between. For the CDR3, the DNA is TGTGCCAGCAGCTTAGCGGGATTACTGAACACTGAAGCTTTCTTT. Protein: CASSLAGLLNTEAFF.

The rearrangement links TRBV20-1 to TRBJ2-2, with a possible D match to TRBD2 (6 bases). CDR3 length: 15 residues. Germline loops: CDR1 DFQATT, CDR2 SNEGSKA (reference sequence). Trimming cost V 3 bases and J 2 bases, with 13 bases left between them. This CDR3 is CSASFIGGNTGELFF. The CDR3 bases are TGCAGTGCTAGCTTCATCGGGGGTAACACCGGGGAGCTGTTTTTT.

The V and J genes are TRBV7-3 and TRBJ1-1; D uncertain. Deletions cut 3 bases from V and 1 base from J, with 9 bases between. Per the germline V gene, CDR1 is SGHTA and CDR2 is FQGTGA. The CDR3 totals 14 residues. CDR3 protein: CASSLQTGNTEAFF. In nucleotides, the CDR3 is TGTGCCAGCAGCTTGCAGACGGGGAACACTGAAGCTTTCTTT.

The rearrangement joins TRBV5-5 to TRBJ1-1; 8 bases agree with TRBD1. V trimming: 0 bases; J trimming: 4 bases; junction bases outside the gene matches: 8. The CDR3 extends over 16 amino acids. Germline V gene sequence: CDR1 SGHKS, CDR2 YYEKEE (reference sequence). The CDR3 spells CASSLDGRGLGTEAFF. Here the CDR3 DNA reads TGTGCCAGCAGCTTGGATGGCAGGGGGCTAGGCACTGAAGCTTTCTTT.